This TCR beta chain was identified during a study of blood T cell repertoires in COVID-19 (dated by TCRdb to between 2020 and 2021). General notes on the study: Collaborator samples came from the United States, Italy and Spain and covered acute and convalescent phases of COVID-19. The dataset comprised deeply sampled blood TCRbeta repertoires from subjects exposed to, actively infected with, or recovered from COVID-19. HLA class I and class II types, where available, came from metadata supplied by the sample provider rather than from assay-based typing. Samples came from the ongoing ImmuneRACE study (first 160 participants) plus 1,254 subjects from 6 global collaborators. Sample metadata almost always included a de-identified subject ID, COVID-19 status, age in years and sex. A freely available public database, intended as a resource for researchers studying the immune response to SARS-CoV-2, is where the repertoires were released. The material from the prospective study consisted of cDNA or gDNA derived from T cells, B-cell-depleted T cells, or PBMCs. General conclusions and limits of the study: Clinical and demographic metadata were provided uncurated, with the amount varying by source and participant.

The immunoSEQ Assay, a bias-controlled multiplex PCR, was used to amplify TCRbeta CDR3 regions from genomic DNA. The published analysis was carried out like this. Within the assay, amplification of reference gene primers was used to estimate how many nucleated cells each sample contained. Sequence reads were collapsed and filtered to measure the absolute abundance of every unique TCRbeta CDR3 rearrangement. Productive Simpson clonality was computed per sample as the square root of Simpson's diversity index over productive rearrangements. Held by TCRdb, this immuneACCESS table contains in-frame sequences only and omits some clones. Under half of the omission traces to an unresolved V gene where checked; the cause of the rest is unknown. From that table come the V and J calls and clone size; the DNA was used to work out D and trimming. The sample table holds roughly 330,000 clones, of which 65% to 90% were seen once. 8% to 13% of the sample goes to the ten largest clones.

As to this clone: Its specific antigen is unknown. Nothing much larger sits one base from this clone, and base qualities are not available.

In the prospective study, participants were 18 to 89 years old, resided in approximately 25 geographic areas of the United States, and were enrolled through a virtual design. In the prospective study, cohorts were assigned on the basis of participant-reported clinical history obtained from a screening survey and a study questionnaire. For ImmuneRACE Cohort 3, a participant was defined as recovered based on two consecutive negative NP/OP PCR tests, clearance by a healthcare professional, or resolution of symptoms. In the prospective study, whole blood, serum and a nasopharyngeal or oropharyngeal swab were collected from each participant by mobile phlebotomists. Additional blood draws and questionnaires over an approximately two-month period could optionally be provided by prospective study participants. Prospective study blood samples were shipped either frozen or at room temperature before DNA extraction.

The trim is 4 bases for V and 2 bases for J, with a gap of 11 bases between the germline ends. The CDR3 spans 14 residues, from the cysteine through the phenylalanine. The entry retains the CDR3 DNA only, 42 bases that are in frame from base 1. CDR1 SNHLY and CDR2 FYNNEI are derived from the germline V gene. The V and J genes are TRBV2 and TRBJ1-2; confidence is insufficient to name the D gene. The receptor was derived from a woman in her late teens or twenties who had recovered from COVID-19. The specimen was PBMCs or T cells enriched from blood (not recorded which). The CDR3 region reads CASSVGSGNYGYTF. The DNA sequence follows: TGTGCCAGCAGTGTAGGGTCGGGGAACTATGGCTACACCTTC.